These 28 T cell receptor beta chains were all obtained from the same sample, sequenced in a study of shared T cell receptors in the human thymus. Profiling relied on immunoSEQ multiplex PCR, and the TCRdb table lists in-frame clones only, not all of them. The sample lists some 700,000 clones, approximately 83% occurring once. These data are also associated with another study on human thymus T cells.

Sequenced input: thymocytes. The receptors originated from a girl less than two years old with a congenital heart defect.

The chain recombines TRBV7-9 with TRBJ1-1; 8 nucleotides match TRBD1. Looked up from germline, CDR1 is SEHNR and CDR2 is FQNEAQ (reference sequence). The CDR3 is 16 residues long. V shed 1 base and J 4 bases; nucleotides not matched to a gene: 8. The CDR3 DNA sequence: TGTGCCAGCAGCTTAGGGACAGGGCCCTTATGCACTGAAGCTTTCTTT. Translation gives CASSLGTGPLCTEAFF.

Comments on this clone: Its ends do not fully match the called genes, so a read error is possible. The chain recombines TRBV7-7 with TRBJ1-3, with D possibly matching TRBD1 (6 bases). CDR1 and CDR2 from the germline V gene are SSHAT and FNYEAQ (reference sequence). The CDR3 totals 17 residues. CDR3 nucleotides: TGTGCTAGCAGCTCAGGCCCCCAGGGGACGCTGCGAAACACCATATATTTT. Residues: CASSSGPQGTLRNTIYF.

J is TRBJ1-1 and V is TRBV4-1; no clear D. This CDR3 region has 15 residues. Per the germline V gene, CDR1 is MGHRA and CDR2 is YSYEKL. Trimming pared 0 bases from V and 4 bases from J, leaving 12 bases between. CDR3 sequence (DNA): TGCGCCAGCAGCCAAGAGGTGAGATCGAGCACTGAAGCTTTCTTT. Translating it yields CASSQEVRSSTEAFF.

This chain uses TRBV23-1 with TRBJ2-3, with D possibly matching TRBD1 (6 bases). TRBV23-1 is an open reading frame whose function is uncertain. The V end was cut by 6 bases, the J end by 3 bases, with 25 bases between. This CDR3 contains 18 residues. The chain's CDR3 is CASSPGPGAGRLTDTQYF. The CDR3 region has the DNA TGCGCCAGCAGCCCCGGACCAGGGGCAGGAAGATTAACAGATACGCAGTATTTT.

V usage is TRBV27 and J usage is TRBJ2-7; TRBD1 aligns across 8 bases. CDR1 MNHEY and CDR2 SMNVEV come from the germline V gene (reference sequence). This CDR3 has 16 amino acids. V dropped 3 bases and J dropped 3; count of bases not matched to a gene: 10. CDR3 in amino acids: CASSFAGTGDLYEQYF. CDR3 sequence (DNA): TGTGCCAGCAGTTTCGCCGGGACAGGTGACCTCTACGAGCAGTACTTC.

V is TRBV2 and J is TRBJ2-4; perhaps TRBD2 as D (5 bases). This CDR3 spans 14 amino acids. CDR1 is SNHLY, CDR2 FYNNEI, per germline. V was cut by 4 bases and J by 3 bases, with 10 bases left in between. The CDR3 sequence: CASSAERLKNIQYF. For the CDR3, the DNA is TGTGCCAGCAGTGCCGAGCGGCTCAAAAACATTCAGTACTTC.

The chain combines TRBV27 with TRBJ1-2; 9 bases fit TRBD1. This CDR3 comprises 15 residues. In germline, CDR1 is MNHEY, CDR2 SMNVEV (reference sequence). Trimming removed 4 bases from V and 5 bases from J; junction bases left unmatched: 8. The CDR3 loop is CASSSPGQGQYGYTF. The CDR3 DNA follows: TGTGCCAGCAGTTCCCCGGGACAGGGTCAGTATGGCTACACCTTC.

The gene calls are TRBV29-1 and TRBJ1-1, with 10 bases lining up with TRBD1. The CDR3 length is 13 residues. Germline CDR1 reads SQVTM; CDR2 reads ANQGSEA. Trimming removed 7 bases from V and 4 bases from J; junction bases left unmatched: 6. Here the CDR3 reads CSDEGQGSTEAFF. The CDR3 region has the DNA TGCAGCGATGAGGGACAGGGGTCCACTGAAGCTTTCTTT. Full variable domain (rest looked up from reference TRBV29-1 and TRBJ1-1): SAVISQKPSRDICQRGTSLTIQCQVDSQVTMMFWYRQQPGQSLTLIATANQGSEATYESGFVIDKFPISRPNLTFSTLTVSNMSPEDSSIYLCSDEGQGSTEAFFGQGTRLTVV.

This chain joins TRBV4-3 and TRBJ2-3; D perhaps matches TRBD2 (6 bases). CDR1 is LGHNA, CDR2 YSLEER, per germline. This CDR3 is built from 21 residues. The V end was cut by 1 base, the J end by 4 bases, with 30 bases between. CDR3 amino acids: CASSQGRWWGEEGGGADTQYF. The CDR3 nucleotides are TGCGCCAGCAGCCAAGGTCGTTGGTGGGGGGAGGAGGGTGGTGGTGCAGATACGCAGTATTTT.

The chain is built from TRBV7-9 and TRBJ1-2; D is possibly TRBD1 (6 bases). This CDR3 has 14 amino acids. Looked up from germline, CDR1 is SEHNR and CDR2 is FQNEAQ (reference sequence). V was clipped by 6 bases and J by 8 bases, with 19 bases between them. The DNA of the CDR3 is TGTGCCAGCAGTCCCGAACAGGGATTATGGGGCTACACCTTC. It codes for CASSPEQGLWGYTF. The whole variable domain, filled in from reference TRBV7-9 and TRBJ1-2, reads DTGVSQNPRHKITKRGQNVTFRCDPISEHNRLYWYRQTLGQGPEFLTYFQNEAQLEKSRLLSDRFSAERPKGSFSTLEIQRTEQGDSAMYLCASSPEQGLWGYTFGSGTRLTVV.

The rearrangement links TRBV6-1 to TRBJ2-3; 7 nucleotides line up with TRBD1. The V segment lost 10 bases and the J segment 2 bases; nucleotides outside the gene matches: 6. The CDR3 totals 13 residues. Germline assignment: CDR1 MNHNS and CDR2 SASEGT. The CDR3 is CANGDRNTDTQYF. In DNA, the CDR3 is TGTGCCAACGGGGACAGAAACACAGATACGCAGTATTTT.

The chain is built from TRBV19 and TRBJ1-1; unclear D gene. V dropped 4 bases and J dropped 1 base, with 7 bases sitting between them. CDR3 length: 13 residues. Per the germline V gene, CDR1 is LNHDA and CDR2 is SQIVND (reference sequence). CDR3 sequence reads: CASSNHTNTEAFF. Written as DNA, the CDR3 is TGTGCCAGTAGTAACCACACGAACACTGAAGCTTTCTTT.

The DNA for the CDR3 is TGTGCCATCAGTGTGGGCAGATCACGACAAGGATGCGGCTACACCTTC. This gives the protein CAISVGRSRQGCGYTF. The chain employs TRBV10-3 and TRBJ1-2; D uncertain. There are 16 residues in the CDR3. Germline lookup yields CDR1 ENHRY and CDR2 SYGVKD. V lost 4 bases and J 8 bases, leaving 23 bases between the germline ends.

The chain is built from TRBV10-3 and TRBJ1-2; possible D gene TRBD1, 6 bases. Trimming pared 10 bases from V and 0 bases from J, leaving 18 bases between. The germline V gene encodes CDR1 ENHRY and CDR2 SYGVKD. The CDR3 is 15 amino acids. CDR3 in amino acids: CATLRGTPTNYGYTF. CDR3 in DNA: TGTGCCACGCTGAGGGGGACACCAACTAACTATGGCTACACCTTC.

This rearrangement joins TRBV6-6 to TRBJ2-2; TRBD1 agrees at 10 bases. V lost 5 bases to trimming and J lost 9 bases; unmatched junction nucleotides: 3. There are 13 residues in the CDR3. Germline V CDR1 and CDR2: MNHNY, SVGAGI (reference sequence). The CDR3 nucleotides are TGTGCCAGCAGTAAGACAGGGGGCAGGGAGCTGTTTTTT. It yields the protein CASSKTGGRELFF.

V usage is TRBV2 and J usage is TRBJ2-5, with 10 bases matching TRBD2. Per germline, CDR1 SNHLY and CDR2 FYNNEI. The CDR3 spans 19 residues. Germline trimming cut 3 bases from V and 4 bases from J; bases unmatched to any gene: 17. In nucleotides, the CDR3 is TGTGCCAGCAGTGACCTGCTCAAGGGCGGGACTAGCGAGTCAGAGACCCAGTACTTC. It specifies CASSDLLKGGTSESETQYF.

The chain employs TRBV12-5 and TRBJ1-2; tentatively, D is TRBD1 (5 bases). V was shortened by 3 bases and J by 4 bases, with 12 bases between the two germline ends. Germline loops: CDR1 LGHNT, CDR2 FRNRAP. CDR3 length: 14 amino acids. CDR3: CASGFPTGTYGYTF. CDR3 nucleotide sequence: TGTGCTAGTGGTTTCCCCACAGGTACCTATGGCTACACCTTC.

The chain couples TRBV4-3 to TRBJ1-5; 9 bases align to TRBD1. This CDR3 has 19 amino acids. CDR1 and CDR2 from the germline V gene are LGHNA and YSLEER. J gave up 0 bases and V 0 bases, and 9 bases lay outside the gene matches. Here the CDR3 reads CASSQEGWGTGRSNQPQHF. In DNA, the CDR3 is TGCGCCAGCAGCCAAGAGGGTTGGGGGACAGGGCGTAGCAATCAGCCCCAGCATTTT.

This clone has just a few counts. The CDR3 DNA follows: TGTGCCAGCAGCTTGGTCGGACAGGGTGGCTCCTACGAGCAGTACTTC. As protein: CASSLVGQGGSYEQYF. The V gene is TRBV5-4, the J gene TRBJ2-7, with TRBD1 matching over 8 bases. The CDR3 is made up of 16 amino acids. Trimming at V came to 0 bases and at J to 0 bases, leaving 5 bases not matched to a gene. From germline, CDR1 is SGHNT and CDR2 YYREEE (reference sequence).

This rearrangement joins TRBV11-2 to TRBJ2-7, with D tentatively TRBD1 (6 bases). This CDR3 spans 14 amino acids. V shed 6 bases and J shed 2 bases, with 14 bases lying between them. The germline V gene has CDR1 SGHAT and CDR2 FQNNGV. Written as DNA, the CDR3 is TGTGCCAGCAGGGACCGGGACACTGCCTACGAGCAGTACTTC. Protein: CASRDRDTAYEQYF. The variable domain in full, completed from reference TRBV11-2 and TRBJ2-7, reads EAGVAQSPRYKIIEKRQSVAFWCNPISGHATLYWYQQILGQGPKLLIQFQNNGVVDDSQLPKDRFSAERLKGVDSTLKIQPAKLEDSAVYLCASRDRDTAYEQYFGPGTRLTVT.

The chain uses TRBV19 and TRBJ1-3; no definite D call. The V gene lost 4 bases and the J gene lost 0 bases, with 4 bases spanning the gap. The CDR3 length is 13 residues. The germline CDR1 and CDR2 sequences are LNHDA and SQIVND (reference sequence). The CDR3 nucleotides read TGTGCCAGTAGTAAACTCTCTGGAAACACCATATATTTT. Protein: CASSKLSGNTIYF.

V is TRBV28 and J is TRBJ1-1, with D possibly matching TRBD1 (5 bases). Germline V lookup: CDR1 MDHEN, CDR2 SYDVKM. The ends were cut back, 7 bases at V and 4 bases at J, with 7 bases in the middle. This CDR3 is 11 amino acids long. The CDR3 DNA reads as TGTGCCAGCACGGGGGGCACTGAAGCTTTCTTT. Its translation: CASTGGTEAFF.

A few counts support this clone. This chain uses TRBV5-4 with TRBJ1-1; 7 bases fit TRBD1. V lost 4 bases, J lost 0 bases, and 21 bases stayed unmatched. Germline lookup yields CDR1 SGHNT and CDR2 YYREEE (reference sequence). The CDR3 extends over 20 amino acids. The CDR3 here is CASSKNRVGVGGAVNTEAFF. CDR3 nucleotides: TGTGCCAGCAGCAAAAATCGAGTTGGGGTAGGGGGCGCAGTGAACACTGAAGCTTTCTTT.

The CDR3 coding sequence is TGTGCCAGCAGCATGAGCGGGGTCTCGTACAATGAGCAGTTCTTC. The encoded protein is CASSMSGVSYNEQFF. The chain employs TRBV7-9 and TRBJ2-1, with 7 bases that match TRBD2. Germline V gene sequence: CDR1 SEHNR, CDR2 FQNEAQ (reference sequence). CDR3 size: 15 residues. Trimming took 5 bases from V and 4 from J; bases not matched to a gene: 8.

The chain employs TRBV6-5 and TRBJ1-2; 7 bases align to TRBD1. CDR1 MNHEY and CDR2 SVGAGI come from the germline V gene. V trimming: 6 bases; J trimming: 8 bases; junction bases outside the gene matches: 15. This CDR3 is built from 15 residues. The CDR3 region has the DNA TGTGCCAGCAGACGGACGACAGGGCCCGCGGGAGGCTACACCTTC. Translation gives CASRRTTGPAGGYTF.

The V gene is TRBV10-1, the J gene TRBJ1-1, with D maybe TRBD1 (5 bases). V was shortened by 0 bases and J by 6 bases, with 14 bases between the two germline ends. This CDR3 has 15 amino acids. The germline CDR1 and CDR2 sequences are WNHNN and SYGVQD (reference sequence). The CDR3 nucleotides read TGCGCCAGCAGTGAGTCGAAGGGGCTGCGGTCTGAAGCTTTCTTT. Translated: CASSESKGLRSEAFF.

This chain connects TRBV27 to TRBJ1-1; 7 nucleotides agree with TRBD1. This CDR3 contains 15 residues. The V gene's germline CDR1 is MNHEY and CDR2 SMNVEV (reference sequence). V shed 8 bases, J shed 4 bases, and the junction held 13 bases outside the gene matches. The CDR3 here is CASRAGGDAITEAFF. The CDR3 nucleotides read TGTGCCAGCCGCGCAGGGGGTGACGCGATCACTGAAGCTTTCTTT.

This chain connects TRBV14 to TRBJ1-2, with 7 bases lining up with TRBD1. From germline, CDR1 is SGHDN and CDR2 FVKESK. This CDR3 has 14 amino acids. V was pared by 2 bases and J by 8 bases, with 8 bases of the junction left unmatched. CDR3 bases: TGTGCCAGCAGCCAAACCACAGGGGTCTGGGGCTACACCTTC. As protein: CASSQTTGVWGYTF. Combining the CDR3 with reference TRBV14 and TRBJ1-2 gives the whole variable domain EAGVTQFPSHSVIEKGQTVTLRCDPISGHDNLYWYRRVMGKEIKFLLHFVKESKQDESGMPNNRFLAERTGGTYSTLKVQPAELEDSGVYFCASSQTTGVWGYTFGSGTRLTVV.